This TCR beta chain was sequenced in a study of graft-versus-host responses after intestinal transplantation. Findings and caveats of the study: High graft-versus-host to host-versus-graft T cell clonal ratios marked allografts of patients with graft-donor macrochimerism.

Trimming stripped 5 bases from V and 10 bases from J, with 9 bases between. The CDR3 spans 11 residues. Germline V gives CDR1 SGHTA, CDR2 FQGTGA. Assay used: immunoSEQ multiplex PCR; TCRdb lists only in-frame clones, some missing. The repertoire holds over 100,000 clones, 85% to 95% seen once, with about 0.11% in the top ten. Comments on this clone: Antigen: not known.

The input for sequencing was unstimulated CD4+ T cells sorted from spleen or lymph node cells, taken before intestinal transplant. V is TRBV7-3 and J is TRBJ2-1; no clear D. This receptor was identified in a human donor who received an intestinal transplant. CDR3 protein: CASSVDREQFF. The CDR3 region has the DNA TGTGCCAGCAGCGTAGATCGGGAGCAGTTCTTC.